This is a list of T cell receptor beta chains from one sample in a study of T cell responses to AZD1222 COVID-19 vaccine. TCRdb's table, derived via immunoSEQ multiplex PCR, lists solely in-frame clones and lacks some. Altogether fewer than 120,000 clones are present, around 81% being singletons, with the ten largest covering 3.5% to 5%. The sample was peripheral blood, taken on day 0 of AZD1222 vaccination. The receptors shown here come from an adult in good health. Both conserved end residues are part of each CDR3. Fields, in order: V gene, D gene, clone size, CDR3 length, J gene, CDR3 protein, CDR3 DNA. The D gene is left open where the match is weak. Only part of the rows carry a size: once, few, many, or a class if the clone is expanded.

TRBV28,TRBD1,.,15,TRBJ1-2,CASSTTGGANYGYTF,TGTGCCAGCAGCACAACAGGGGGCGCGAACTATGGCTACACCTTC
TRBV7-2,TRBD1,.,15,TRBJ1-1,CASSPQRTGYTEAFF,TGTGCCAGCAGCCCACAACGGACAGGGTATACTGAAGCTTTCTTT
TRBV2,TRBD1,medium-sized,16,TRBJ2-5,CASRGETGIPQETQYF,TGTGCCAGCAGGGGGGAGACAGGGATCCCCCAAGAGACCCAGTACTTC
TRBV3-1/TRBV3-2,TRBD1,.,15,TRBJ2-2,CASSRTGVPTGELFF,TGTGCCAGCAGCCGAACAGGGGTCCCAACCGGGGAGCTGTTTTTT
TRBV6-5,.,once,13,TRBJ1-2,CASTLDRIDGYTF,TGTGCCAGCACCCTAGACAGAATAGATGGCTACACCTTC
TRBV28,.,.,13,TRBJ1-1,CASSSVRNTEAFF,TGTGCCAGCAGTTCCGTCCGGAACACTGAAGCTTTCTTT
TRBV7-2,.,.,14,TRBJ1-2,CASSLGGFRNGYTF,TGTGCCAGCAGCTTAGGGGGATTCAGGAATGGCTACACCTTC
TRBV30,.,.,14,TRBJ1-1,CAWSALQGNTEAFF,TGTGCCTGGAGCGCATTACAGGGGAACACTGAAGCTTTCTTT
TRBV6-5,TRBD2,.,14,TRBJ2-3,CASRTWGGGDTQYF,TGTGCCAGCAGGACATGGGGGGGAGGAGATACGCAGTATTTT
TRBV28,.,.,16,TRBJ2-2,CASSPRGRENTGELFF,TGTGCCAGCAGTCCCCGAGGCAGGGAAAACACCGGGGAGCTGTTTTTT
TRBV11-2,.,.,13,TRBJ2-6,CASSLVGANVLTF,TGTGCCAGCAGCTTAGTTGGGGCCAACGTCCTGACTTTC
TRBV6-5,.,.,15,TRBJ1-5,CASAYRTSGNQPQHF,TGTGCCAGCGCTTACCGGACATCAGGCAATCAGCCCCAGCATTTT
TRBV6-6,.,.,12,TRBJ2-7,CASSNQGYEQYF,TGTGCCAGCAGCAATCAGGGCTACGAGCAGTACTTC
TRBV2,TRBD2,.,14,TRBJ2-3,CASTTSGVGGTQYF,TGTGCCAGCACGACTAGCGGGGTGGGAGGTACGCAGTATTTT
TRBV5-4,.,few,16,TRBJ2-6,CASSLGRETGANVLTF,TGTGCCAGCAGCTTGGGTAGGGAGACGGGGGCCAACGTCCTGACTTTC
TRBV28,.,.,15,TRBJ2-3,CASSLQGGSTDTQYF,TGTGCCAGCAGTTTACAGGGGGGTAGCACAGATACGCAGTATTTT
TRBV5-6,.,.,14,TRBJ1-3,CASRLQGTGNTIYF,TGTGCCAGCCGACTCCAGGGAACGGGAAACACCATATATTTT
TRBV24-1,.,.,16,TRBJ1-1,CATSDLQRGWGTEAFF,TGTGCCACCAGTGATTTGCAAAGGGGTTGGGGAACTGAAGCTTTCTTT
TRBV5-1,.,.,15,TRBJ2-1,CASSLAGSTYNEQFF,TGCGCCAGCAGCTTGGCAGGGTCCACCTACAATGAGCAGTTCTTC
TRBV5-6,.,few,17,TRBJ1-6,CASSLKLSNSYNSPLHF,TGTGCCAGCAGCTTGAAGTTGTCGAACTCCTATAATTCACCCCTCCACTTT
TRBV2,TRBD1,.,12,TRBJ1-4,CASKTGQEKLFF,TGTGCCAGCAAGACAGGGCAGGAAAAACTGTTTTTT
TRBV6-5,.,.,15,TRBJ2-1,CASRDPRGLYNEQFF,TGTGCCAGCAGGGACCCCCGAGGGTTATACAATGAGCAGTTCTTC
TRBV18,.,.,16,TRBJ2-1,CASSPLGVGARNEQFF,TGTGCCAGCTCACCACTTGGGGTGGGAGCGAGGAATGAGCAGTTCTTC
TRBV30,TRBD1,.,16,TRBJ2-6,CAWSTDRGRGANVLTF,TGTGCCTGGAGTACAGACAGGGGAAGAGGGGCCAACGTCCTGACTTTC
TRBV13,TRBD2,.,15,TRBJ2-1,CASSSGLAAYNEQFF,TGTGCCAGCAGCTCTGGACTAGCGGCCTACAATGAGCAGTTCTTC
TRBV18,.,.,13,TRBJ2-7,CASSPRDTYEQYF,TGTGCCAGCTCACCACGGGACACCTACGAGCAGTACTTC
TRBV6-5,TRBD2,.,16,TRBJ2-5,CASSYFLAGGLGTQYF,TGTGCCAGCAGTTACTTCCTAGCGGGGGGCCTTGGGACCCAGTACTTC
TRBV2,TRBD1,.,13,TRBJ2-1,CASSGTGGNEQFF,TGTGCCAGCTCCGGGACAGGGGGAAATGAGCAGTTCTTC
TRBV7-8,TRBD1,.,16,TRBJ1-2,CASSLRHDRGGDGYTF,TGTGCCAGCAGCCTACGGCATGACAGGGGTGGAGATGGCTACACCTTC
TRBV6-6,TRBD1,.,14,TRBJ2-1,CASSGTGGNGEQFF,TGTGCCAGCAGTGGGACAGGGGGAAACGGAGAGCAGTTCTTC
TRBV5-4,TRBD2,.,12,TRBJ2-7,CASSLLAEQQYF,TGTGCCAGCAGCCTCCTAGCGGAACAGCAGTACTTC
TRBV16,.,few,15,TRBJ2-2,CASSRDLPNTGELFF,TGTGCCAGCAGCCGGGACTTACCGAACACCGGGGAGCTGTTTTTT
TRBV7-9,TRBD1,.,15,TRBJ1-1,CASSLGTPGQARPFF,TGTGCCAGCAGCTTAGGAACCCCAGGACAGGCGCGGCCTTTCTTT
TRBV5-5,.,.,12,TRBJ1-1,CASSRGNTEAFF,TGTGCCAGCAGCCGGGGTAATACTGAAGCTTTCTTT
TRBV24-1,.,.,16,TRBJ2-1,CATSDSGQSLYNEQFF,TGTGCCACCAGTGATAGTGGACAGTCATTGTACAATGAGCAGTTCTTC
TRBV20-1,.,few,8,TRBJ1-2,CRPRGYTF,TGCAGGCCCCGGGGCTACACCTTC
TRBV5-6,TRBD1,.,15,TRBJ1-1,CASSFSGTVNTEAFF,TGTGCCAGCAGCTTTTCCGGGACAGTGAACACTGAAGCTTTCTTT
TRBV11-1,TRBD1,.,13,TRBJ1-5,CASSLTGDQPQHF,TGTGCCAGCAGCCTAACAGGGGATCAGCCCCAGCATTTT
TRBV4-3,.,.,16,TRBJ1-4,CASSQNPGHENEKLFF,TGCGCCAGCAGCCAAAATCCGGGACATGAGAATGAAAAACTGTTTTTT
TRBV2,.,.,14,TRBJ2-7,CASKEGLLSYEQYF,TGTGCCAGCAAGGAGGGCCTATTGAGCTACGAGCAGTACTTC
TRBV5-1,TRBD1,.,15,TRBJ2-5,CASSQGQGVGETQYF,TGCGCCAGCAGCCAAGGACAGGGGGTAGGGGAGACCCAGTACTTC
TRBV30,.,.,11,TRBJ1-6,CAWRGGSPLHF,TGTGCCTGGAGAGGGGGAAGTCCCCTCCACTTT
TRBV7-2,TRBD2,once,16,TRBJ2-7,CASSSRTSGRVYEQYF,TGTGCCAGCAGCTCCAGGACTAGCGGGAGGGTTTACGAGCAGTACTTC
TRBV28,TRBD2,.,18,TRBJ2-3,CASRPGTSGRPSTDTQYF,TGTGCCAGCAGGCCCGGGACTAGCGGGAGGCCATCCACAGATACGCAGTATTTT
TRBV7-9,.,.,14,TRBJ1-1,CASSLGRGYTEAFF,TGTGCCAGCAGCTTAGGTCGGGGTTACACTGAAGCTTTCTTT
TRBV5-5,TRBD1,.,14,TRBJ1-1,CASSKGQGLKEAFF,TGTGCCAGCAGCAAGGGACAGGGGTTAAAGGAAGCTTTCTTT
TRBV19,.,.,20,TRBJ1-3,CASSIAGGRYSEDGGNTIYF,TGTGCCAGTAGTATAGCTGGCGGCAGATATTCTGAGGACGGTGGAAACACCATATATTTT
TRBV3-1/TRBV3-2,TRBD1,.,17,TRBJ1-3,CASSRGGTGSSGNTIYF,TGTGCCAGCAGCCGCGGCGGGACAGGGAGCTCTGGAAACACCATATATTTT
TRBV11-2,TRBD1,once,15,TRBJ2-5,CASSSRTGWVETQYF,TGTGCCAGCAGCTCCCGGACAGGGTGGGTAGAGACCCAGTACTTC
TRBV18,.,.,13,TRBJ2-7,CASSPALTGEQYF,TGTGCCAGCTCACCGGCCTTAACGGGGGAGCAGTACTTC
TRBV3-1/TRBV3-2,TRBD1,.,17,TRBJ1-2,CASSPHGQGLANYGYTF,TGTGCCAGCAGCCCTCATGGACAGGGCCTAGCTAACTATGGCTACACCTTC
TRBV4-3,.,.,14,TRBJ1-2,CASSQGGGGYGYTF,TGCGCCAGCAGCCAAGGTGGGGGTGGCTATGGCTACACCTTC
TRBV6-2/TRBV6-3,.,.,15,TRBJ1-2,CASSYSPLANYGYTF,TGTGCCAGCAGTTACTCCCCACTTGCTAACTATGGCTACACCTTC
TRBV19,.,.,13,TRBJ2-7,CASSPGLTYEQYF,TGTGCCAGTAGTCCGGGGCTAACCTACGAGCAGTACTTC
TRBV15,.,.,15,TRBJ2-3,CATAGVKGGADTQYF,TGTGCCACGGCAGGGGTGAAAGGTGGGGCAGATACGCAGTATTTT
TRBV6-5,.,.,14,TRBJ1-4,CASSYYRSNEKLFF,TGTGCCAGCAGTTACTACAGGAGTAATGAAAAACTGTTTTTT
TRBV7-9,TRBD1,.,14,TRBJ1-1,CASSLLNRGTEAFF,TGTGCCAGCAGCTTATTGAACAGGGGCACTGAAGCTTTCTTT